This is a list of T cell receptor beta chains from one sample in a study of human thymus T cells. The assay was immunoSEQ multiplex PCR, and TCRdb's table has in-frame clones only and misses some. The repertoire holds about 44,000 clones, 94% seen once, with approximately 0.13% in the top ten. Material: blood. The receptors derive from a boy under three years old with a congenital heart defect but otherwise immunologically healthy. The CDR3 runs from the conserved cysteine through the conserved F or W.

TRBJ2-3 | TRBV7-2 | CASSLGGWRGVGDTQYF
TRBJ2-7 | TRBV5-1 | CASSLEHDEQYF
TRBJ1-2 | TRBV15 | CATSRGTGINYGYTF
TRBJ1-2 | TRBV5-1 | CASSSVTGGYGYTF
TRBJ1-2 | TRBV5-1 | CASSLGTGGARGYTF
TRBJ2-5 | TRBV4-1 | CASSQEGRRGAGETQYF
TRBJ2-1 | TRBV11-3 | CASSFLSSSYNEQFF
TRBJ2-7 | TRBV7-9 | CASSPSGEGEQYF
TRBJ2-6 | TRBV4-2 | CASSQVGSSGANVLTF
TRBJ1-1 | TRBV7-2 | CASSIQGALTEAFF
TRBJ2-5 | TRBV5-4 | CASSFFSGGAETQYF
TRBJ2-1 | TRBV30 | CAWSVLAGSYNEQFF
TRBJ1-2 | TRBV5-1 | CASSWDGYGYTF
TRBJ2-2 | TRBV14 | CASSQHAPSGELFF
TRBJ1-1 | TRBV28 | CASSFRQAEAFF
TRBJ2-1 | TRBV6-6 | CASSYPGLSYNEQFF
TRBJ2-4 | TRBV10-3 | CAISGGNIQYF
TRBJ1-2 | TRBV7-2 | CASSLTGGYGYTF
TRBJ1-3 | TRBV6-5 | CASSPRTGSLHF